What follows are 8 T cell receptor beta chains derived from one specimen sequenced in a study of shared clonotypes between healthy human individuals. Produced via immunoSEQ multiplex PCR; TCRdb's table is partial and in-frame only. The sample shows about 990,000 clones, 78% of them seen only once. The sequenced sample consisted of memory CD4+ T cells from PBMCs. Described subset: CD45RA-negative fraction. Receptors were obtained from a man between 18 and 29 years old in good health. Some clones in this sample may be carry-over from other donors' samples.

This clone was observed a few times. The J gene is TRBJ2-3, the V gene TRBV4-1; weak D call: TRBD2 (6 bases). The V gene lost 8 bases and the J gene lost 2 bases, with 17 bases spanning the gap. The CDR3 runs to 15 residues. CDR1 is MGHRA and CDR2 is YSYEKL in the germline V gene. CDR3 amino acids: CASRGGLTNTDTQYF. CDR3 sequence (DNA): TGCGCCAGCCGGGGAGGCTTGACGAACACAGATACGCAGTATTTT.

Regarding this clone: The sample carries other DNA sequences with the same CDR3. The chain links TRBV28 to TRBJ2-5; no reliable D call. Germline V gives CDR1 MDHEN, CDR2 SYDVKM. This CDR3 has 11 residues. The V end was cut by 2 bases, the J end by 8 bases, with 6 bases between. The CDR3 is CASSLGGTQYF. In DNA form, the CDR3 reads TGTGCCAGCAGTTTAGGTGGCACCCAGTACTTC.

The rearrangement uses TRBV5-1 and TRBJ2-1; D assignment may be TRBD1 or TRBD2 (5 bases each). Germline V gives CDR1 SGHRS, CDR2 YFSETQ. The CDR3 loop spans 19 amino acids. V was cut by 0 bases and J by 0 bases, with 19 bases left in between. As DNA, the CDR3 is TGCGCCAGCAGCTTGGTTGCCGTTTCGGGGCAAAGCTCCTACAATGAGCAGTTCTTC. Its translation: CASSLVAVSGQSSYNEQFF.

J is TRBJ2-5 and V is TRBV5-1; no clear D. V was shortened by 4 bases and J by 4 bases, with 8 bases between the two germline ends. This CDR3 is 12 amino acids long. CDR1 is SGHRS and CDR2 is YFSETQ in the germline V gene. CDR3 coding DNA: TGCGCCAGCAGCCTGAAAGGAGAGACCCAGTACTTC. Its translation: CASSLKGETQYF.

The rearrangement joins TRBV5-6 to TRBJ1-3; D is unclear. In germline, CDR1 is SGHDT, CDR2 YYEEEE. V was trimmed by 3 bases and J by 0 bases, leaving 10 bases between them. The CDR3 contains 15 residues. CDR3 bases: TGTGCCAGCAGCTCTCCCAGTTACTCTGGAAACACCATATATTTT. It is translated as CASSSPSYSGNTIYF.

This clone was detected once. As DNA, the CDR3 is TGTGCCAGCAGCCGAAGAGGAGGAGAAGAGGATACGCAGTATTTT. It codes for CASSRRGGEEDTQYF. This chain joins TRBV9 and TRBJ2-3; D may be TRBD2 (5 bases). The length of the CDR3 is 15 residues. Germline lookup yields CDR1 SGDLS and CDR2 YYNGEE. With 4 bases removed from V and 6 bases from J, the gap between germline ends came to 18 bases.

This clone was counted a few times. One junction end disagrees with the germline gene, perhaps due to a read error. The chain recombines TRBV20-1 with TRBJ2-7, with TRBD1 identical over 9 bases. The CDR3 extends over 8 amino acids. Per the germline V gene, CDR1 is DFQATT and CDR2 is SNEGSKA (reference sequence). CDR3 nucleotide sequence: TGCAGTGCAGGACAGGGGTTCTTC. As protein: CSAGQGFF.

The chain joins TRBV30 to TRBJ2-7, with D uncertain. The J call may be wrong; the DNA end is better matched by TRBJ2-5. CDR1 and CDR2 (germline): GTSNPN, SVGIG (reference sequence). This CDR3 has 14 amino acids. CDR3 in amino acids: CAWSVSLNQETQYF. CDR3 nucleotide sequence: TGTGCCTGGAGTGTATCCCTCAATCAAGAGACCCAGTACTTC.